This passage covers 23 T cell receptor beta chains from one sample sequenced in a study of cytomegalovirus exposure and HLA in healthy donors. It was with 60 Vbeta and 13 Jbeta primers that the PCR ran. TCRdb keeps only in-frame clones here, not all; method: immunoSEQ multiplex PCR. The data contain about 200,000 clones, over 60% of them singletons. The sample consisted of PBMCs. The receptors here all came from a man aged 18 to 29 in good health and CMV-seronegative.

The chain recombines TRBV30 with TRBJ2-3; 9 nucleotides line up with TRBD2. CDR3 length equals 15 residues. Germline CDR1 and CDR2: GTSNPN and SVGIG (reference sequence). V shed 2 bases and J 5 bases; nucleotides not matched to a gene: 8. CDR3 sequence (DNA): TGTGCCTGGAGTAGGGTAGCGGGAGTTGGAGATACGCAGTATTTT. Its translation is CAWSRVAGVGDTQYF. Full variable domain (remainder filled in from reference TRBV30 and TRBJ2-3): SQTIHQWPATLVQPVGSPLSLECTVEGTSNPNLYWYRQAAGRGLQLLFYSVGIGQISSEVPQNLSASRPQDRQFILSSKKLLLSDSGFYLCAWSRVAGVGDTQYFGPGTRLTVL.

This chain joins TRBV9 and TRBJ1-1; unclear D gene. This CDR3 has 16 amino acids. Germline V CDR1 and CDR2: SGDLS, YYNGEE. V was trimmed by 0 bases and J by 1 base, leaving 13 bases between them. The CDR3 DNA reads TGTGCCAGCAGCGTAGCGGAGCTGGCGGAGAACACTGAAGCTTTCTTT. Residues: CASSVAELAENTEAFF. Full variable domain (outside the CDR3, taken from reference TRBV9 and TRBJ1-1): DSGVTQTPKHLITATGQRVTLRCSPRSGDLSVYWYQQSLDQGLQFLIQYYNGEERAKGNILERFSAQQFPDLHSELNLSSLELGDSALYFCASSVAELAENTEAFFGQGTRLTVV.

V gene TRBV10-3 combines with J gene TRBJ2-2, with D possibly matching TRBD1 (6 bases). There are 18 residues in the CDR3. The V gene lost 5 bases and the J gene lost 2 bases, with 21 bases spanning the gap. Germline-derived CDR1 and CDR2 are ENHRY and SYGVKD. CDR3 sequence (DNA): TGTGCCATCAGTAATCGCGCAGGGGAAGATAGTAACACCGGGGAGCTGTTTTTT. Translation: CAISNRAGEDSNTGELFF.

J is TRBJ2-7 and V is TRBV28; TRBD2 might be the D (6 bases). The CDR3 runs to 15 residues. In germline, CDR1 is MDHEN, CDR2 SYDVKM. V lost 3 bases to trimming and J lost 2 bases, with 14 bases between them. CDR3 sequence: CASSLRGRTTYEQYF. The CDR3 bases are TGTGCCAGCAGTTTGAGAGGGAGGACCACCTACGAGCAGTACTTC. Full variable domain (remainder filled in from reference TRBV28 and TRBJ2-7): DVKVTQSSRYLVKRTGEKVFLECVQDMDHENMFWYRQDPGLGLRLIYFSYDVKMKEKGDIPEGYSVSREKKERFSLILESASTNQTSMYLCASSLRGRTTYEQYFGPGTRLTVT.

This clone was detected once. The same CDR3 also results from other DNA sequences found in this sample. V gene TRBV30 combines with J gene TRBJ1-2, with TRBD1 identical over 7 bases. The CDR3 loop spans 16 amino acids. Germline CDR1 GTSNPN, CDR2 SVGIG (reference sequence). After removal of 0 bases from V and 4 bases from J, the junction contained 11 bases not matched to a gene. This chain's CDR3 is CAWSVTRTGGSYGYTF. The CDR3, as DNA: TGTGCCTGGAGTGTCACAAGGACAGGTGGTTCCTATGGCTACACCTTC.

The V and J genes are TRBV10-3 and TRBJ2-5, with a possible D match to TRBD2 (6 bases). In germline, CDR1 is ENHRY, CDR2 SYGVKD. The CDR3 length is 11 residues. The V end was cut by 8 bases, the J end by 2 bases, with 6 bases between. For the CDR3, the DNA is TGTGCCATCCGGGAGCAAGAGACCCAGTACTTC. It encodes CAIREQETQYF.

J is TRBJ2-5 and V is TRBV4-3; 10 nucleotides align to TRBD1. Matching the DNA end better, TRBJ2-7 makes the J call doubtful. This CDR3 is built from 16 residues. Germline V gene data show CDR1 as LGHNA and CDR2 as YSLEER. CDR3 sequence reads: CASSQDGGQGSHEQYF. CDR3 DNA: TGCGCCAGCAGCCAAGATGGGGGACAGGGGTCGCACGAGCAGTACTTC.

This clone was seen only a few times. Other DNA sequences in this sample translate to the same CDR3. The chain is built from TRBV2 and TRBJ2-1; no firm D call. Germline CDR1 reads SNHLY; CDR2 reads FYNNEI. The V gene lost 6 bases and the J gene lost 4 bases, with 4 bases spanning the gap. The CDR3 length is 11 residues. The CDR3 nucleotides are TGTGCCAGCAGGGAGTACAATGAGCAGTTCTTC. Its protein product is CASREYNEQFF.

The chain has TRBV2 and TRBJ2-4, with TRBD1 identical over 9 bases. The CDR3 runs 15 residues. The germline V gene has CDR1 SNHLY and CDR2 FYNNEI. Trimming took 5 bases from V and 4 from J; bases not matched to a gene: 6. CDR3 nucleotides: TGTGCCAGCAGTTCCCTGACAGGGGGTAAAAACATTCAGTACTTC. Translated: CASSSLTGGKNIQYF.

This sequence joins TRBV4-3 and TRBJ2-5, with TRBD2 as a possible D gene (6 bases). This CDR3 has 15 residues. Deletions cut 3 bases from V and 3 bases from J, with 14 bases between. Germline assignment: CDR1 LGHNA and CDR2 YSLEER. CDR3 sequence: CASSQRSGGEETQYF. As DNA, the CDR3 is TGCGCCAGCAGCCAGAGATCCGGGGGTGAAGAGACCCAGTACTTC.

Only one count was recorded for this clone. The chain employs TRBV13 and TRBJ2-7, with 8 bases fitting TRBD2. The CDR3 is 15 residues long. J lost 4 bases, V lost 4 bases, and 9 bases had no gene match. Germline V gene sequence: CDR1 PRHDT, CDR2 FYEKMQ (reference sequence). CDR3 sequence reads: CASSSEREWGYEQYF. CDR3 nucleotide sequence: TGTGCCAGCAGCTCCGAGCGGGAGTGGGGTTACGAGCAGTACTTC. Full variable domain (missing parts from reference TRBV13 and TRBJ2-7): AAGVIQSPRHLIKEKRETATLKCYPIPRHDTVYWYQQGPGQDPQFLISFYEKMQSDKGSIPDRFSAQQFSDYHSELNMSSLELGDSALYFCASSSEREWGYEQYFGPGTRLTVT.

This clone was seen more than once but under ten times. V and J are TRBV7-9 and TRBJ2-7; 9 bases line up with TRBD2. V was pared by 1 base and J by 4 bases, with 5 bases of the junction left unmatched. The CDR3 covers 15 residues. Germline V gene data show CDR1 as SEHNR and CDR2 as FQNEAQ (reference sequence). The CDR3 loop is CASSLVGTSQYEQYF. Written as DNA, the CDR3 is TGTGCCAGCAGCTTAGTTGGGACTAGCCAGTACGAGCAGTACTTC.

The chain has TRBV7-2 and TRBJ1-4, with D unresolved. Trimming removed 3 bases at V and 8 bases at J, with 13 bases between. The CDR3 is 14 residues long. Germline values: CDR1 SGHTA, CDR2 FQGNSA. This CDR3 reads CASSFMADVEKLFF. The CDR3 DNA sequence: TGTGCCAGCAGCTTCATGGCAGATGTAGAAAAACTGTTTTTT.

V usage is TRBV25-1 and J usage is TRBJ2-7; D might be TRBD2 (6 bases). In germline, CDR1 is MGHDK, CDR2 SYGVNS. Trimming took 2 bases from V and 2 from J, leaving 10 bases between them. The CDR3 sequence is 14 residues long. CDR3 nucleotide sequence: TGTGCCAGCAGTGAAGGAGGGGCTCCCTACGAGCAGTACTTC. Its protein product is CASSEGGAPYEQYF.

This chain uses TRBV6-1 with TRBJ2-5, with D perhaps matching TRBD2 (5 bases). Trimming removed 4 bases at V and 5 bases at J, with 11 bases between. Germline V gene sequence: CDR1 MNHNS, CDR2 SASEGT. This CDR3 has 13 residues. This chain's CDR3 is CASSGTGFETQYF. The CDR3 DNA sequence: TGTGCCAGCAGTGGGACGGGATTCGAGACCCAGTACTTC.

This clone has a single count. As DNA, the CDR3 is TGTGCCAGCAGCTTAGAGGGGGGGTACTATGGCTACACCTTC. Translating gives CASSLEGGYYGYTF. The chain has TRBV11-2 and TRBJ1-2; possible D gene TRBD1, 5 bases. V lost 0 bases, J lost 3 bases, and 8 bases lay in between. The germline V gene has CDR1 SGHAT and CDR2 FQNNGV. CDR3 length equals 14 residues.

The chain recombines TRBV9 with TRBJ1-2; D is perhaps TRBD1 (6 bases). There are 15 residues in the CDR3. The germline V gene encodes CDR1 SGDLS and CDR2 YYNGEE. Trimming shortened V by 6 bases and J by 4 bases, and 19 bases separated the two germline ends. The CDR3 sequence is CASNPKGELSYGYTF. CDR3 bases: TGTGCCAGCAATCCTAAGGGGGAATTGAGCTATGGCTACACCTTC.

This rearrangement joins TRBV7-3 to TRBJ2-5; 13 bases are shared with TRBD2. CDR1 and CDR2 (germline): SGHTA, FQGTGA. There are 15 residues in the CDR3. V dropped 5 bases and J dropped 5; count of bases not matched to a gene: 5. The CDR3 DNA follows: TGTGCCAGCAGCCGGGGGGGACTAGCGGGGGAGACCCAGTACTTC. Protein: CASSRGGLAGETQYF.

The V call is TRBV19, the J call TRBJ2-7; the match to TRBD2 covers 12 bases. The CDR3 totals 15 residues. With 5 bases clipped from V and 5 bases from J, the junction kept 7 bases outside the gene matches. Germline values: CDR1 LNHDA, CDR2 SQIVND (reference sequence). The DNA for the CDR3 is TGTGCCAGTAGTGTAACTAGCGGGAGGTTCGACGAGCAGTACTTC. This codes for CASSVTSGRFDEQYF.

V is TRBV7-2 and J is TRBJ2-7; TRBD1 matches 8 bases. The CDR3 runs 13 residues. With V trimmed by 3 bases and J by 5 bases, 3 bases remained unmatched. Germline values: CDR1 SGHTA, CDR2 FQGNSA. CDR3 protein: CASSFYRGNEQYF. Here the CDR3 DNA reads TGTGCCAGCAGCTTCTACAGGGGGAACGAGCAGTACTTC. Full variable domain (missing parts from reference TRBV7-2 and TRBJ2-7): GAGVSQSPSNKVTEKGKDVELRCDPISGHTALYWYRQSLGQGLEFLIYFQGNSAPDKSGLPSDRFSAERTGGSVSTLTIQRTQQEDSAVYLCASSFYRGNEQYFGPGTRLTVT.

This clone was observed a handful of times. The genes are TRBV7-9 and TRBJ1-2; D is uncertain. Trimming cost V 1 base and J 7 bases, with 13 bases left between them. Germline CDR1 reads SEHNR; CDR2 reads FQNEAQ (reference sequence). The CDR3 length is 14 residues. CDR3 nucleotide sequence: TGTGCCAGCAGCTTAGGAGGTGAGAGCTTTGGCTACACCTTC. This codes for CASSLGGESFGYTF.

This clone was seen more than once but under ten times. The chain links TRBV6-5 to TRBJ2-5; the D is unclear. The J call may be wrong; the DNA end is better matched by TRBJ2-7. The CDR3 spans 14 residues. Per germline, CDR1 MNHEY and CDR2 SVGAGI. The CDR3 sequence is CASSYSYSSYEQYF. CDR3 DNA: TGTGCCAGCAGTTACTCATACAGCTCCTACGAGCAGTACTTC.

The CDR3 coding sequence is TGCGCCAGCAGCCCGCGGGGGCAGGACTATGGCTACACCTTC. It specifies CASSPRGQDYGYTF. The J gene is TRBJ1-2, the V gene TRBV4-3; TRBD1 might be the D (6 bases). Germline V gene lookup returns CDR1 LGHNA and CDR2 YSLEER. Trimming left V 4 bases short and J 3 bases short, with 12 bases between. This CDR3 comprises 14 residues.